Detailed here is one T cell receptor beta chain. The data derive from a study of blood T cell repertoires in COVID-19. Study-wide background: PBMCs, B-cell-depleted T cells, or T cells were the source of the cDNA or gDNA that made up the material.

In terms of age and location, participants ranged from roughly 18 to 90 years and lived in about two dozen US areas. Only in-frame clones appear in the TCRdb table, and some are missing; sequencing was by immunoSEQ multiplex PCR. Of more than 150,000 clones listed, around 79% are singletons. The CDR3 contains 15 residues. Trimming at V came to 0 bases and at J to 6 bases, leaving 5 bases not matched to a gene. Germline V gives CDR1 MNHEY, CDR2 SVGAGI. The sequence was collected from a man aged 50 to 59 who had recovered from COVID-19. J is TRBJ1-5 and V is TRBV6-5; 7 bases are a match to TRBD1. The sequenced sample was PBMCs or T cells enriched from blood (not recorded which). The CDR3 spells CASSYSAGQFQPQHF. The CDR3 nucleotides are TGTGCCAGCAGTTACTCGGCGGGACAGTTTCAGCCCCAGCATTTT.